The 10 T cell receptor beta chains reported below all come from one sample, sequenced in a study of blood T cell repertoires in COVID-19. Libraries were prepared by immunoSEQ multiplex PCR; TCRdb keeps only in-frame clonotypes and omits some of them. The profile shows roughly 200,000 clones, 87% of them singletons. Material for sequencing was PBMCs or T cells enriched from blood (not recorded which). The receptors here all came from a man aged 25-45 years in a cohort exposed to, infected with or recovered from COVID-19 (not recorded which).

This clone has only a few counts. The rearrangement uses TRBV9 and TRBJ1-1, with D possibly TRBD1 on 6 matching bases. Germline CDR1 and CDR2: SGDLS and YYNGEE. Trimming shortened V by 6 bases and J by 5 bases, and 14 bases separated the two germline ends. The CDR3 length is 13 residues. The CDR3 here is CASTGTTSTEAFF. The DNA of the CDR3 is TGTGCCAGCACGGGGACAACCTCAACTGAAGCTTTCTTT.

This chain uses TRBV9 with TRBJ2-1; TRBD2 matches 10 bases. CDR3 length equals 15 residues. V gave up 0 bases and J gave up 5 bases; unmatched junction bases: 2. Germline assignment: CDR1 SGDLS and CDR2 YYNGEE. The CDR3 region is CASSVASGSHNEQFF. CDR3 DNA: TGTGCCAGCAGCGTAGCTAGCGGGAGCCACAATGAGCAGTTCTTC.

The rearrangement links TRBV29-1 to TRBJ1-2, with no clear D. CDR3 length: 13 amino acids. Germline CDR1 is SQVTM and CDR2 is ANQGSEA. Trimming pared 5 bases from V and 0 bases from J, leaving 10 bases between. As DNA, the CDR3 is TGCAGCGTTTATCACAGCACTAACTATGGCTACACCTTC. It encodes CSVYHSTNYGYTF. The full variable domain, with the rest looked up from reference TRBV29-1 and TRBJ1-2, is SAVISQKPSRDICQRGTSLTIQCQVDSQVTMMFWYRQQPGQSLTLIATANQGSEATYESGFVIDKFPISRPNLTFSTLTVSNMSPEDSSIYLCSVYHSTNYGYTFGSGTRLTVV.

This chain connects TRBV7-9 to TRBJ1-5; possibly TRBD1 for D (6 bases). The CDR3 has 13 residues. CDR1 and CDR2 (germline): SEHNR, FQNEAQ (reference sequence). Trimming pared 7 bases from V and 6 bases from J, leaving 13 bases between. The CDR3 DNA reads as TGTGCCAGCACTCAAGGGGGGGTTCAGCCCCAGCATTTT. This translates into CASTQGGVQPQHF.

This sequence joins TRBV7-3 and TRBJ1-4; D is undetermined. With 5 bases removed from V and 0 bases from J, the gap between germline ends came to 13 bases. Germline loops: CDR1 SGHTA, CDR2 FQGTGA. CDR3 length equals 16 residues. CDR3 DNA: TGTGCCAGCAGCCCACTAGGTAGAGCAACTAATGAAAAACTGTTTTTT. Translation: CASSPLGRATNEKLFF.

The rearrangement uses TRBV2 and TRBJ2-2; 12 nucleotides match TRBD1. The CDR3 has 17 residues. Looked up from germline, CDR1 is SNHLY and CDR2 is FYNNEI. V was pared by 3 bases and J by 6 bases, with 8 bases of the junction left unmatched. The CDR3 sequence is CASSEAEGTGGPGELFF. CDR3 DNA sequence: TGTGCCAGCAGTGAGGCCGAAGGGACAGGGGGCCCCGGGGAGCTGTTTTTT.

This clone was counted once. This rearrangement joins TRBV28 to TRBJ1-2; 9 positions match TRBD1. The trim removed 6 bases at V and 2 bases at J, leaving 7 bases unmatched. CDR1 and CDR2 (germline): MDHEN, SYDVKM. The CDR3 has 15 residues. CDR3 DNA: TGTGCCAGCAGCCACCATACAGGGGGCAACTATGGCTACACCTTC. Translating it yields CASSHHTGGNYGYTF.

This sequence joins TRBV18 and TRBJ2-7; TRBD2 might be the D (5 bases). The CDR3 consists of 16 residues. Germline-derived CDR1 and CDR2 are KGHSH and LQKENI. Trimming shortened V by 6 bases and J by 5 bases, and 23 bases separated the two germline ends. As DNA, the CDR3 is TGTGCCAGCTCTCCCCTCGGTGCGGGTACCGTCCACGAGCAGTACTTC. Translation: CASSPLGAGTVHEQYF.

The rearrangement joins TRBV14 to TRBJ2-4; perhaps TRBD2 as D (5 bases). Trimming took off 2 bases at V and 4 bases at J, with 15 bases between the two ends. CDR1 and CDR2 (germline): SGHDN, FVKESK. This CDR3 contains 16 residues. The CDR3: CASSQFSASGKNIQYF. DNA of the CDR3: TGTGCCAGCAGCCAATTCTCCGCGAGCGGAAAAAACATTCAGTACTTC.

This chain uses TRBV11-3 with TRBJ2-5, with 10 bases lining up with TRBD2. The CDR3 spans 16 residues. Per germline, CDR1 SGHNT and CDR2 YENEEA. Trimming took 5 bases from V and 3 from J; bases not matched to a gene: 9. The CDR3 DNA follows: TGTGCCAGCAGCCTTTTTTCCGGGACTAGCGAAGAGACCCAGTACTTC. This sequence encodes CASSLFSGTSEETQYF. Complete variable domain (other parts from reference TRBV11-3 and TRBJ2-5): EAGVVQSPRYKIIEKKQPVAFWCNPISGHNTLYWYLQNLGQGPELLIRYENEEAVDDSQLPKDRFSAERLKGVDSTLKIQPAELGDSAVYLCASSLFSGTSEETQYFGPGTRLLVL.